One and the same sample provided the 31 T cell receptor beta chains below, sequenced in a study of T cell changes during pregnancy in multiple sclerosis. TCRdb's copy holds only in-frame clones and misses some; the assay was immunoSEQ multiplex PCR. The repertoire has about 59,000 clones, about nine tenths of them found once; the top ten carry around 2.3%. The source material was peripheral blood, sampled in the first trimester of pregnancy. These receptors were collected from a female donor with multiple sclerosis, enrolled in a pregnancy study.

The rearrangement uses TRBV6-4 and TRBJ1-3, with a tentative D call TRBD1 (5 bases). Trimming left V 9 bases short and J 1 base short, with 19 bases between. The CDR3 spans 16 residues. The germline V gene has CDR1 MRHNA and CDR2 SNTAGT. The CDR3 region has the DNA TGTGCCAGAACCGACCTCAGGGTCAGGTCTGGAAACACCATATATTTT. This sequence encodes CARTDLRVRSGNTIYF.

The V gene is TRBV29-1, the J gene TRBJ2-2, with D maybe TRBD1 (6 bases). V was cut by 1 base and J by 5 bases, with 14 bases left in between. The germline V gene has CDR1 SQVTM and CDR2 ANQGSEA. The CDR3 runs 15 residues. The CDR3 here is CSVEAAGVETGELFF. CDR3 DNA sequence: TGCAGCGTTGAAGCGGCAGGGGTTGAGACCGGGGAGCTGTTTTTT.

This chain connects TRBV28 to TRBJ2-7; 9 positions agree with TRBD2. CDR3 length equals 16 residues. Germline CDR1 is MDHEN and CDR2 is SYDVKM. Trimming took 6 bases from V and 1 from J; bases not matched to a gene: 10. For the CDR3, the DNA is TGTGCCAGCAGGGCTTCAGCGGGGGGTAGGTCCTACGAGCAGTACTTC. Translating gives CASRASAGGRSYEQYF.

DNA for the CDR3: TGTGCCAGCAGCTTACAGGGGGCCTACACTGAAGCTTTCTTT. Translated, it gives CASSLQGAYTEAFF. This chain joins TRBV7-8 and TRBJ1-1; 8 nucleotides line up with TRBD1. This CDR3 spans 14 amino acids. CDR1 and CDR2 from the germline V gene are SGHVS and FQNEAQ. Trimming took 2 bases from V and 3 from J; bases not matched to a gene: 2. The whole variable domain, filled in from reference TRBV7-8 and TRBJ1-1, reads GAGVSQSPRYKVAKRGQDVALRCDPISGHVSLFWYQQALGQGPEFLTYFQNEAQLDKSGLPSDRFFAERPEGSVSTLKIQRTQQEDSAVYLCASSLQGAYTEAFFGQGTRLTVV.

This rearrangement joins TRBV30 to TRBJ1-1; TRBD1 might be the D (6 bases). The V gene's germline CDR1 is GTSNPN and CDR2 SVGIG (reference sequence). V shed 4 bases and J shed 5 bases, with 17 bases lying between them. The CDR3 totals 14 residues. The CDR3 region has the DNA TGTGCCTGGATTTCACAGGGAAGGGGGACTGAAGCTTTCTTT. This codes for CAWISQGRGTEAFF. Full variable domain (rest looked up from reference TRBV30 and TRBJ1-1): SQTIHQWPATLVQPVGSPLSLECTVEGTSNPNLYWYRQAAGRGLQLLFYSVGIGQISSEVPQNLSASRPQDRQFILSSKKLLLSDSGFYLCAWISQGRGTEAFFGQGTRLTVV.

This clone was picked up one time. The rearrangement uses TRBV19 and TRBJ2-1; 10 positions match TRBD2. J gave up 5 bases and V 6 bases, and 1 base lay outside the gene matches. CDR1 LNHDA and CDR2 SQIVND come from the germline V gene (reference sequence). This CDR3 contains 13 residues. The CDR3 nucleotides read TGTGCCAGTAGGCTAGCGGGAGACAATGAGCAGTTCTTC. Its protein product is CASRLAGDNEQFF.

V gene TRBV7-2 combines with J gene TRBJ2-2; TRBD1 aligns across 7 bases. CDR3 length: 14 amino acids. Germline V CDR1 and CDR2: SGHTA, FQGNSA. V gave up 1 base and J gave up 7 bases; unmatched junction bases: 3. The CDR3 protein is CASSLEGAGGELFF. CDR3 DNA sequence: TGTGCCAGCAGCTTAGAGGGGGCGGGCGGGGAGCTGTTTTTT.

The chain has TRBV18 and TRBJ2-7; 11 bases line up with TRBD1. From germline, CDR1 is KGHSH and CDR2 LQKENI. CDR3 length equals 17 residues. The V segment lost 0 bases and the J segment 4 bases; nucleotides outside the gene matches: 8. The CDR3 DNA sequence: TGTGCCAGCTCACCACCGCCCGGGACAGGGGGTAGGTACGAGCAGTACTTC. The encoded protein is CASSPPPGTGGRYEQYF.

This clone was found once. Here the CDR3 reads CASSPLGGALSYNEQFF. Written as DNA, the CDR3 is TGCGCCAGCAGCCCTCTTGGGGGGGCCCTCTCCTACAATGAGCAGTTCTTC. The chain is built from TRBV5-1 and TRBJ2-1; possible D gene TRBD2, 7 bases. The germline V gene has CDR1 SGHRS and CDR2 YFSETQ. CDR3 length: 17 amino acids. The ends were cut back, 4 bases at V and 0 bases at J, with 17 bases in the middle.

In this sample, this clone turned up once. The chain uses TRBV19 and TRBJ2-7; a possible D gene is TRBD2 (7 bases). Germline-derived CDR1 and CDR2 are LNHDA and SQIVND (reference sequence). The CDR3 is 16 amino acids. Trimming took 1 base from V and 4 from J, leaving 17 bases between them. CDR3 in amino acids: CASSIGGRGRIYEQYF. CDR3 bases: TGTGCCAGTAGTATAGGAGGGAGGGGGAGGATATACGAGCAGTACTTC.

The J gene is TRBJ2-7, the V gene TRBV5-6; 10 bases are shared with TRBD1. Trimming removed 5 bases from V and 2 bases from J; junction bases left unmatched: 4. CDR3 size: 14 residues. Germline CDR1 and CDR2: SGHDT and YYEEEE. The CDR3 is CASRWTGGAYEQYF. The CDR3 DNA sequence: TGTGCCAGCAGATGGACAGGGGGGGCCTACGAGCAGTACTTC. Based on the CDR3 plus reference TRBV5-6 and TRBJ2-7, the full variable domain is DAGVTQSPTHLIKTRGQQVTLRCSPKSGHDTVSWYQQALGQGPQFIFQYYEEEERQRGNFPDRFSGHQFPNYSSELNVNALLLGDSALYLCASRWTGGAYEQYFGPGTRLTVT.

This clone was seen only once. The chain recombines TRBV14 with TRBJ2-4; 7 bases map to TRBD2. Trimming took 3 bases from V and 0 from J; bases not matched to a gene: 5. Germline CDR1 and CDR2: SGHDN and FVKESK. CDR3 size: 16 residues. Here the CDR3 DNA reads TGTGCCAGCAGCCAGTCGGCGGGAGTAGCCAAAAACATTCAGTACTTC. Protein product: CASSQSAGVAKNIQYF.

The chain recombines TRBV4-1 with TRBJ2-3; 9 positions agree with TRBD2. Germline values: CDR1 MGHRA, CDR2 YSYEKL. This CDR3 is built from 16 residues. The V and J ends lost 4 bases and 4 bases, in that order; junction bases with no gene match: 9. This chain's CDR3 is CASSLSLAGRSDTQYF. The CDR3 DNA sequence: TGCGCCAGCAGCCTGAGTCTAGCGGGAAGGTCAGATACGCAGTATTTT.

This chain joins TRBV9 and TRBJ2-3, with 8 bases fitting TRBD1. The germline CDR1 and CDR2 sequences are SGDLS and YYNGEE. With 2 bases clipped from V and 1 base from J, the junction kept 6 bases outside the gene matches. The CDR3 spans 16 residues. The CDR3 here is CASSVAGGSGTDTQYF. The DNA for the CDR3 is TGTGCCAGCAGCGTCGCAGGGGGCTCTGGCACAGATACGCAGTATTTT.

The rearrangement uses TRBV7-6 and TRBJ2-1; tentatively, D is TRBD2 (5 bases). This CDR3 comprises 16 residues. Germline V gene sequence: CDR1 SGHVS, CDR2 FNYEAQ. Trimming removed 1 base from V and 2 bases from J, with 12 bases in between. CDR3 sequence reads: CASSLVSVYAYNEQFF. In DNA, the CDR3 is TGTGCCAGCAGCTTAGTTAGCGTATACGCCTACAATGAGCAGTTCTTC.

In the case of this clone: At one of its ends the junction is not consistent with the germline gene, which may arise from a read error. In DNA form, the CDR3 reads TGTGCTAGCAGCACCAGACAGGGTTCCGGGGAGCTGTTTTTT. As protein: CASSTRQGSGELFF. The rearrangement uses TRBV7-7 and TRBJ2-2, with 7 bases lining up with TRBD1. The CDR3 covers 14 residues. Germline V gene sequence: CDR1 SSHAT, CDR2 FNYEAQ (reference sequence).

The table lists this clone with a count of one. This chain connects TRBV5-1 to TRBJ2-1; 8 nucleotides match TRBD2. V gave up 0 bases and J gave up 8 bases; unmatched junction bases: 10. Germline CDR1 is SGHRS and CDR2 is YFSETQ. This CDR3 region has 16 residues. CDR3 residues: CASSLASGPLSDEQFF. CDR3 DNA sequence: TGCGCCAGCAGCTTGGCTAGCGGGCCCCTGTCCGATGAGCAGTTCTTC.

The V and J genes are TRBV19 and TRBJ2-5; 12 bases line up with TRBD2. Per the germline V gene, CDR1 is LNHDA and CDR2 is SQIVND (reference sequence). Trimming cost V 4 bases and J 5 bases; bases outside gene matches: 5. The CDR3 sequence is 15 residues long. The CDR3 DNA sequence: TGTGCCAGTAGTAGGCTAGCGGGAGGGGTTGAGACCCAGTACTTC. This gives the protein CASSRLAGGVETQYF.

This clone was observed once. V is TRBV9 and J is TRBJ1-2, with a weak D call TRBD1 (5 bases). The CDR3 extends over 13 amino acids. Germline V lookup: CDR1 SGDLS, CDR2 YYNGEE. Deletions cut 3 bases from V and 0 bases from J, with 6 bases between. For the CDR3, the DNA is TGTGCCAGCAGCGAGACAGCTAACTATGGCTACACCTTC. Protein sequence: CASSETANYGYTF.

Notes on this clone: No conserved phenylalanine or tryptophan is present at the end of the CDR3, so a read error is the likely explanation. V and J are TRBV7-3 and TRBJ2-7; 8 bases fit TRBD1. The trim removed 5 bases at V and 3 bases at J, leaving 9 bases unmatched. CDR1 and CDR2 (germline): SGHTA, FQGTGA. This CDR3 is 15 amino acids long. In DNA form, the CDR3 reads TGTGCCAGCAGCACCGAGAAAGGACAGGGCTACGAGCAGTACCTC. Its protein is CASSTEKGQGYEQYL.

V and J are TRBV29-1 and TRBJ2-3, with 8 positions matching TRBD1. CDR3 size: 14 residues. Per germline, CDR1 SQVTM and CDR2 ANQGSEA. Losses at the gene ends were 2 bases for V and 8 bases for J; bases not matched to a gene: 9. The CDR3 bases are TGCAGCGTTGAATCGGGACAGGTGGATAGTACGCAGTATTTT. This encodes CSVESGQVDSTQYF.

This chain connects TRBV4-2 to TRBJ2-3, with D uncertain. Germline assignment: CDR1 LGHNA and CDR2 YNFKEQ. The CDR3 spans 16 residues. The V and J ends lost 2 bases and 4 bases respectively, with 16 bases between them. The CDR3 protein is CASSQSGPGIPDTQYF. CDR3 coding DNA: TGTGCCAGCAGCCAATCTGGGCCAGGTATACCAGATACGCAGTATTTT.

On this clone itself: The same CDR3 can be traced to other DNA sequences in this sample. The V and J genes are TRBV9 and TRBJ2-3; tentative D call: TRBD2 (6 bases). The length of the CDR3 is 15 residues. Deletions cut 0 bases from V and 2 bases from J, with 10 bases between. Germline V gene data show CDR1 as SGDLS and CDR2 as YYNGEE. The CDR3 DNA reads as TGTGCCAGCAGCGTAGGGGCGGGGCCCACAGATACGCAGTATTTT. Its translation is CASSVGAGPTDTQYF.

This chain uses TRBV6-4 with TRBJ2-3, with unresolved D. The CDR3 sequence is 13 residues long. Per the germline V gene, CDR1 is MRHNA and CDR2 is SNTAGT. V lost 4 bases, J lost 0 bases, and 5 bases lay in between. The CDR3 region is CASSAVSTDTQYF. CDR3 coding DNA: TGTGCCAGCAGTGCAGTCAGCACAGATACGCAGTATTTT.

This chain connects TRBV19 to TRBJ1-1, with D tentatively TRBD1 (5 bases). This CDR3 is built from 14 residues. Germline V gene sequence: CDR1 LNHDA, CDR2 SQIVND (reference sequence). V was cut by 5 bases and J by 4 bases, with 14 bases left in between. The CDR3 region is CASSSGSGGTEAFF. DNA for the CDR3: TGTGCCAGTAGTTCGGGGTCCGGGGGCACTGAAGCTTTCTTT.

The rearrangement links TRBV5-6 to TRBJ1-5; D call uncertain. Germline V CDR1 and CDR2: SGHDT, YYEEEE. CDR3 length: 16 residues. Trimming shortened V by 3 bases and J by 1 base, and 14 bases separated the two germline ends. CDR3 sequence reads: CASSSGREKSNQPQHF. The DNA of the CDR3 is TGTGCCAGCAGCTCTGGGAGAGAGAAGAGCAATCAGCCCCAGCATTTT.

The genes are TRBV5-1 and TRBJ2-5; 8 positions agree with TRBD1. Trimming removed 3 bases from V and 4 bases from J; junction bases left unmatched: 5. Germline V gene data show CDR1 as SGHRS and CDR2 as YFSETQ. The CDR3 consists of 14 residues. In nucleotides, the CDR3 is TGCGCCAGCAGCTCTAAAACAGGGGGAGAGACCCAGTACTTC. Translated: CASSSKTGGETQYF.

V usage is TRBV21-1 and J usage is TRBJ2-7; the table calls TRBD1, which could not be checked here. TRBV21-1 constitutes a pseudogene. This CDR3 has 14 residues. CDR3 sequence (DNA): TGTGCCAGCAGCAACCGGGACAGGGGGCTAGTGCAGTACTTC. Protein sequence: CASSNRDRGLVQYF.

The table lists this clone with a few counts. The junction shows a germline mismatch at one end, possibly a read error. The chain couples TRBV28 to TRBJ2-1; TRBD2 aligns across 10 bases. The V gene's germline CDR1 is MDHEN and CDR2 SYDVKM. The CDR3 has 13 residues. This CDR3 reads CVAGGTGYNEQFF. Here the CDR3 DNA reads TGCGTAGCGGGAGGAACCGGATACAATGAGCAGTTCTTC.

For the CDR3, the DNA is TGTGCCACCAGCCAGGGTCACGTTGACTCTGGAAACACCATATATTTT. It translates to CATSQGHVDSGNTIYF. The chain is built from TRBV15 and TRBJ1-3, with a tentative D call TRBD1 (5 bases). Germline-derived CDR1 and CDR2 are LNHNV and YYDKDF (reference sequence). The germline V and J ends were trimmed by 5 bases and 0 bases, with 14 bases remaining between them. The CDR3 sequence is 16 residues long.

V gene TRBV7-9 combines with J gene TRBJ2-7; weak D call: TRBD2 (6 bases). Trimming cost V 1 base and J 5 bases, with 12 bases left between them. CDR1 SEHNR and CDR2 FQNEAQ come from the germline V gene (reference sequence). This CDR3 spans 14 amino acids. The CDR3 sequence is CASSLVSGVNEQYF. The CDR3 DNA is TGTGCCAGCAGCTTAGTATCGGGGGTCAACGAGCAGTACTTC.